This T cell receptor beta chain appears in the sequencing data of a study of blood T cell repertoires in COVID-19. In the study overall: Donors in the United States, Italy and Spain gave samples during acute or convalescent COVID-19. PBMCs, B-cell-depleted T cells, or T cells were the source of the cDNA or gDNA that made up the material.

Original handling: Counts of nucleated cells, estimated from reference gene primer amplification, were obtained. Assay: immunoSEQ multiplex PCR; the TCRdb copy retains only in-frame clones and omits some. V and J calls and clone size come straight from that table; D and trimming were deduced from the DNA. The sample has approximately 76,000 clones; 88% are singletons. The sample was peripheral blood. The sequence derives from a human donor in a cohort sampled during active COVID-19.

The CDR3 sequence is CASSVQAYNSPLHF. The CDR3 coding sequence is TGTGCCAGCAGTGTGCAGGCCTATAATTCACCCCTCCACTTT. The chain joins TRBV6-4 to TRBJ1-6; D ambiguous. Germline CDR1 MRHNA, CDR2 SNTAGT. The CDR3 extends over 14 amino acids. Trimming shortened V by 4 bases and J by 2 bases, and 6 bases separated the two germline ends.